A single sample gave rise to the 30 T cell receptor beta chains below, sequenced in a study of shared T cell receptors in the human thymus. This table comes from immunoSEQ multiplex PCR, and its TCRdb copy is limited to in-frame clones, with some not included. The profile shows some 700,000 clones, around nine tenths of them singletons. These data were likewise used in another study, on human thymus T cells.

The sample was thymocytes. These receptors all come from a boy less than two years old with a congenital heart defect.

The chain has TRBV27 and TRBJ2-7, with TRBD1 identical over 8 bases. Germline V gives CDR1 MNHEY, CDR2 SMNVEV (reference sequence). The CDR3 covers 15 residues. Trimming removed 0 bases from V and 4 bases from J; junction bases left unmatched: 5. For the CDR3, the DNA is TGTGCCAGCAGTTTATCCAGGGGGCATACTTACGAGCAGTACTTC. It specifies CASSLSRGHTYEQYF.

V gene TRBV15 combines with J gene TRBJ2-7, with a weak D call TRBD2 (7 bases). In germline, CDR1 is LNHNV, CDR2 YYDKDF (reference sequence). Deletions cut 5 bases from V and 4 bases from J, with 24 bases between. The CDR3 consists of 17 residues. For the CDR3, the DNA is TGTGCCACCAGCCTCCGGCGGGGGCCCAAAAGCGGGTACGAGCAGTACTTC. Translation: CATSLRRGPKSGYEQYF.

J is TRBJ2-2 and V is TRBV12-5, with a tentative D call TRBD1 (6 bases). The CDR3 covers 14 residues. Trimming left V 10 bases short and J 8 bases short, with 20 bases between. Per the germline V gene, CDR1 is LGHNT and CDR2 is FRNRAP. Written as DNA, the CDR3 is TGTGCTAACTCAGGGGCTCAGCGTTCGGGGGAGCTGTTTTTT. Its translation: CANSGAQRSGELFF.

The gene calls are TRBV9 and TRBJ2-2; 9 bases agree with TRBD1. CDR3 length: 16 amino acids. Germline V gene sequence: CDR1 SGDLS, CDR2 YYNGEE. With V trimmed by 2 bases and J by 2 bases, 4 bases remained unmatched. The DNA for the CDR3 is TGTGCCAGCAGCGTGGGGGGACAGGGAAACACCGGGGAGCTGTTTTTT. It codes for CASSVGGQGNTGELFF.

The chain employs TRBV2 and TRBJ2-1; 9 bases line up with TRBD2. Germline values: CDR1 SNHLY, CDR2 FYNNEI. With 4 bases clipped from V and 8 bases from J, the junction kept 18 bases outside the gene matches. This CDR3 is built from 18 residues. CDR3 sequence: CASSVIFRAGGPSDEQFF. The CDR3, as DNA: TGTGCCAGCAGTGTGATTTTCAGGGCGGGAGGGCCTTCAGATGAGCAGTTCTTC.

The chain uses TRBV4-2 and TRBJ2-1; D possibly corresponds to TRBD2 (6 bases). Deletions cut 0 bases from V and 1 base from J, with 13 bases between. This CDR3 contains 17 residues. From germline, CDR1 is LGHNA and CDR2 YNFKEQ. The CDR3 spells CASSQDRDSPSYNEQFF. CDR3 nucleotide sequence: TGTGCCAGCAGCCAAGATCGGGACTCTCCATCCTACAATGAGCAGTTCTTC.

The chain couples TRBV6-5 to TRBJ2-7; D might be TRBD1 (5 bases). Looked up from germline, CDR1 is MNHEY and CDR2 is SVGAGI. V shed 1 base and J shed 4 bases, with 11 bases lying between them. The length of the CDR3 is 14 residues. CDR3 protein: CASSYFQGRYEQYF. CDR3 nucleotides: TGTGCCAGCAGTTACTTTCAGGGTCGGTACGAGCAGTACTTC.

The chain carries TRBV25-1 and TRBJ2-3, with D possibly TRBD2 on 5 matching bases. Germline CDR1 is MGHDK and CDR2 is SYGVNS. V was pared by 7 bases and J by 2 bases, with 13 bases between. This CDR3 spans 14 amino acids. CDR3: CASNREGPTDTQYF. The CDR3 DNA sequence: TGTGCCAGCAATCGAGAGGGCCCCACAGATACGCAGTATTTT.

This chain uses TRBV7-7 with TRBJ2-5; TRBD2 agrees at 15 bases. This CDR3 has 19 residues. Germline V gene lookup returns CDR1 SSHAT and CDR2 FNYEAQ (reference sequence). J gave up 5 bases and V 1 base, and 11 bases lay outside the gene matches. As DNA, the CDR3 is TGTGCCAGCAGCTTAGAGGGGGAAGGACTAGCGGGAGGGACGGAGACCCAGTACTTC. Protein sequence: CASSLEGEGLAGGTETQYF.

V is TRBV4-3 and J is TRBJ2-7, with 7 bases identical to TRBD2. The CDR3 is 17 residues long. The germline V gene has CDR1 LGHNA and CDR2 YSLEER. V trimming: 0 bases; J trimming: 3 bases; junction bases outside the gene matches: 11. This chain's CDR3 is CASSQDWGGPPGYEQYF. CDR3 sequence (DNA): TGCGCCAGCAGCCAAGACTGGGGGGGACCCCCGGGCTACGAGCAGTACTTC.

CDR3 in DNA: TGCAGCGTTTCAATCCGGGGATACGAGCAGTACTTC. Protein: CSVSIRGYEQYF. The chain employs TRBV29-1 and TRBJ2-7, with D tentatively TRBD2 (5 bases). The CDR3 length is 12 residues. Germline loops: CDR1 SQVTM, CDR2 ANQGSEA. Trimming cost V 5 bases and J 4 bases, with 12 bases left between them.

The chain carries TRBV6-5 and TRBJ1-4; D uncertain. Germline V gene lookup returns CDR1 MNHEY and CDR2 SVGAGI. The CDR3 consists of 15 residues. V was shortened by 5 bases and J by 5 bases, with 15 bases between the two germline ends. For the CDR3, the DNA is TGTGCCAGCAGTCCGTTGACAATGCCGAATGAAAAACTGTTTTTT. This translates into CASSPLTMPNEKLFF.

The chain has TRBV5-6 and TRBJ2-5; 8 positions match TRBD1. CDR1 and CDR2 from the germline V gene are SGHDT and YYEEEE. The length of the CDR3 is 14 residues. The junction had 13 bases not matched to a gene; V was cut back by 4 bases and J by 11 bases. In DNA, the CDR3 is TGTGCCAGCAGCCGGACAGGGAAAGTGGGGGAGCAGTACTTC. This translates into CASSRTGKVGEQYF.

The chain links TRBV28 to TRBJ1-2; D possibly corresponds to TRBD1 (6 bases). This CDR3 comprises 14 residues. The germline gives CDR1 MDHEN, CDR2 SYDVKM. V lost 6 bases to trimming and J lost 4 bases, with 15 bases between them. DNA for the CDR3: TGTGCCAGCAGATACCTCGGACAGACCTATGGCTACACCTTC. Translating it yields CASRYLGQTYGYTF.

J is TRBJ1-4 and V is TRBV7-9; TRBD1 agrees at 7 bases. Per germline, CDR1 SEHNR and CDR2 FQNEAQ (reference sequence). Trimming at V came to 7 bases and at J to 7 bases, leaving 15 bases not matched to a gene. The CDR3 is 16 residues long. CDR3 sequence reads: CASTPWYGTDSEKLFF. CDR3 DNA: TGTGCCAGCACCCCTTGGTATGGGACAGACAGTGAAAAACTGTTTTTT. The complete variable domain, with remaining parts taken from reference TRBV7-9 and TRBJ1-4, reads DTGVSQNPRHKITKRGQNVTFRCDPISEHNRLYWYRQTLGQGPEFLTYFQNEAQLEKSRLLSDRFSAERPKGSFSTLEIQRTEQGDSAMYLCASTPWYGTDSEKLFFGSGTQLSVL.

This CDR3 reads CASSLATASGDTGELFF. Written as DNA, the CDR3 is TGTGCCAGCAGCTTAGCGACGGCTAGCGGGGACACCGGGGAGCTGTTTTTT. This sequence joins TRBV7-2 and TRBJ2-2, with 9 bases fitting TRBD2. The trim removed 0 bases at V and 3 bases at J, leaving 5 bases unmatched. CDR1 is SGHTA, CDR2 FQGNSA, per germline. CDR3 length: 17 residues.

The chain couples TRBV6-4 to TRBJ2-2; TRBD2 matches at 11 bases. J lost 0 bases, V lost 6 bases, and 6 bases had no gene match. From germline, CDR1 is MRHNA and CDR2 SNTAGT. The CDR3 runs 17 residues. The DNA for the CDR3 is TGTGCCAGCAGCGTACTAGCGGGAGCGTCGAACACCGGGGAGCTGTTTTTT. Translated: CASSVLAGASNTGELFF.

V gene TRBV27 combines with J gene TRBJ2-1, with D possibly being TRBD2 (6 bases). Trimming cost V 7 bases and J 7 bases, with 17 bases left between them. The V gene's germline CDR1 is MNHEY and CDR2 SMNVEV (reference sequence). The CDR3 totals 14 residues. The CDR3 region has the DNA TGTGCCAGCAACCGGGTCGGGAGTGGGAATGAGCAGTTCTTC. It specifies CASNRVGSGNEQFF.

The chain uses TRBV5-1 and TRBJ2-5, with TRBD1 matching 7 bases. The V gene's germline CDR1 is SGHRS and CDR2 YFSETQ. Losses at the gene ends were 1 base for V and 0 bases for J; bases not matched to a gene: 9. The CDR3 runs to 17 residues. In DNA, the CDR3 is TGCGCCAGCAGCTTGCCCTACAGGGGAGAAAACCAAGAGACCCAGTACTTC. This gives the protein CASSLPYRGENQETQYF.

The chain has TRBV19 and TRBJ2-2, with TRBD1 identical over 12 bases. This CDR3 spans 15 amino acids. The V gene's germline CDR1 is LNHDA and CDR2 SQIVND (reference sequence). After removal of 9 bases from V and 6 bases from J, the junction contained 8 bases not matched to a gene. CDR3 in DNA: TGTGCCAGCCACCCCGGGACAGGGGGCCCCGGGGAGCTGTTTTTT. Amino acids: CASHPGTGGPGELFF.

DNA of the CDR3: TGTGCCAGCAGGCCTGTTGGGGGCAAAAACACCGGGGAGCTGTTTTTT. Its protein is CASRPVGGKNTGELFF. J is TRBJ2-2 and V is TRBV6-6, with D possibly being TRBD1 (6 bases). Germline lookup yields CDR1 MNHNY and CDR2 SVGAGI (reference sequence). Between the trimmed V and J ends, which lost 6 bases and 2 bases, there was a span of 16 bases. The CDR3 is 16 amino acids.

Only a few counts were recorded for this clone. The chain carries TRBV6-6 and TRBJ1-2; 11 nucleotides match TRBD1. The trim removed 2 bases at V and 7 bases at J, leaving 6 bases unmatched. The CDR3 runs to 15 residues. CDR1 is MNHNY, CDR2 SVGAGI, per germline (reference sequence). The CDR3 DNA sequence: TGTGCCAGCAGTTACACGGACAGGGGGCAGGGTGGCTACACCTTC. It is translated as CASSYTDRGQGGYTF.

The chain links TRBV19 to TRBJ2-5, with D perhaps TRBD2 (5 bases). V dropped 3 bases and J dropped 3 bases, with 20 bases sitting between them. Germline V lookup: CDR1 LNHDA, CDR2 SQIVND (reference sequence). This CDR3 is 17 amino acids long. CDR3 in DNA: TGTGCCAGTAGTATTCTTCAGGCGGGCAGAGCTAAAGAGACCCAGTACTTC. This sequence encodes CASSILQAGRAKETQYF.

The gene calls are TRBV5-1 and TRBJ2-7; 10 bases are shared with TRBD2. The CDR3 length is 16 residues. With 4 bases clipped from V and 3 bases from J, the junction kept 10 bases outside the gene matches. Looked up from germline, CDR1 is SGHRS and CDR2 is YFSETQ. The CDR3, as DNA: TGCGCCAGCAGCCTGGGGGGGGAGCGGGAGGGCTACGAGCAGTACTTC. This gives the protein CASSLGGEREGYEQYF.

This clone was recorded only once. This rearrangement joins TRBV10-1 to TRBJ2-1; D not certain. Trimming left V 0 bases short and J 0 bases short, with 6 bases between. The CDR3 is made up of 15 amino acids. CDR1 and CDR2 from the germline V gene are WNHNN and SYGVQD (reference sequence). The CDR3 DNA reads as TGCGCCAGCAGTGAGTCGAAGAGCTCCTACAATGAGCAGTTCTTC. The encoded protein is CASSESKSSYNEQFF.

The V gene is TRBV19, the J gene TRBJ2-3; 7 bases align to TRBD2. Trimming cost V 5 bases and J 4 bases; bases outside gene matches: 9. The length of the CDR3 is 15 residues. Germline assignment: CDR1 LNHDA and CDR2 SQIVND (reference sequence). Here the CDR3 DNA reads TGTGCCAGTAGTCCCCGGGGGAGGGCCGCAGATACGCAGTATTTT. It codes for CASSPRGRAADTQYF. Supplemented by reference TRBV19 and TRBJ2-3, the full variable domain reads DGGITQSPKYLFRKEGQNVTLSCEQNLNHDAMYWYRQDPGQGLRLIYYSQIVNDFQKGDIAEGYSVSREKKESFPLTVTSAQKNPTAFYLCASSPRGRAADTQYFGPGTRLTVL.

The chain joins TRBV4-1 to TRBJ2-7; TRBD2 matches at 12 bases. Germline V gives CDR1 MGHRA, CDR2 YSYEKL. V shed 2 bases, J shed 2 bases, and the junction held 10 bases outside the gene matches. The CDR3 has 18 amino acids. CDR3 residues: CASSQPPPTSGSPYEQYF. For the CDR3, the DNA is TGCGCCAGCAGCCAACCCCCTCCGACTAGCGGGAGTCCCTACGAGCAGTACTTC.

The rearrangement joins TRBV27 to TRBJ2-1, with D uncertain. V was pared by 2 bases and J by 12 bases, with 11 bases between. CDR1 and CDR2 from the germline V gene are MNHEY and SMNVEV (reference sequence). The length of the CDR3 is 12 residues. CDR3 in amino acids: CASSLLEEGQFF. Here the CDR3 DNA reads TGTGCCAGCAGTTTACTAGAGGAAGGGCAGTTCTTC.

This sequence joins TRBV5-4 and TRBJ1-2; TRBD1 matches at 7 bases. The CDR3 contains 15 residues. Germline V lookup: CDR1 SGHNT, CDR2 YYREEE (reference sequence). The V gene end was trimmed by 4 bases and the J gene end by 4 bases; junction bases not matched to a gene: 10. CDR3 coding DNA: TGTGCCAGCAGCAGATCAACAGGGGTCAGCTATGGCTACACCTTC. It specifies CASSRSTGVSYGYTF.

The CDR3: CASSSGAGGPQEQYF. The CDR3 DNA reads TGTGCCAGCAGTTCTGGCGCGGGAGGGCCTCAGGAGCAGTACTTC. The chain has TRBV28 and TRBJ2-7; 9 nucleotides line up with TRBD2. The V gene end was trimmed by 4 bases and the J gene end by 7 bases; junction bases not matched to a gene: 11. The CDR3 sequence is 15 residues long. The germline gives CDR1 MDHEN, CDR2 SYDVKM.